This TCR beta chain was captured by sequencing in a study of CD8+ T cells in alopecia areata (dated 2018 in TCRdb). About the study as a whole: The treated patients took part in an open-label pilot trial in which moderate-to-severe alopecia areata was treated with oral tofacitinib at 5 to 10 mg twice daily. immunoSEQ multiplex PCR using 35 Vbeta forward primers and 13 Jbeta reverse primers was used to amplify TCRbeta CDR3 regions. RNA was obtained with the PAXgene miRNA kit for fixed scalp, the miRNeasy kit for PBMCs, and the RNeasy kit for mouse skin. Tofacitinib-treated patients had biopsies at baseline and at 4 and 24 weeks of treatment, with a later scalp biopsy in several patients. The study used high-throughput TCRbeta sequencing to examine T cell clonal expansion in alopecia areata, in both the C3H/HeJ mouse model and human patients. For the treated patients, the SALT score, which quantifies what percentage of scalp surface area is affected, served as the measure of disease severity. Scalp clonality was compared among normal scalp (n=4), patchy alopecia areata scalp (n=8), and alopecia totalis/universalis scalp (n=8). Tofacitinib was administered for 6 to 18 months, and 6 months of follow-up off drug were then conducted to assess delayed response and recurrence. In humans, TCRbeta sequencing was performed on scalp tissue and on sorted CD4+ and CD8+ peripheral blood T cells from healthy controls and from patients with patchy or totalis/universalis alopecia areata.

Based on the germline V gene, the CDR1 and CDR2 sequences are SGHAT and FQNNGV. From cysteine to phenylalanine, the CDR3 is 13 amino acids long. The only DNA kept is the CDR3, 39 bases in frame from the first base. Clipping removes 5 bases from V and 12 bases from J, with 4 as the unmatched junction base count. A remark on this clone: What antigen it recognizes has not been identified. Base qualities are not at hand, and no much larger clone is one base apart. The same CDR3 can be traced to other DNA sequences in this sample.

What the time point label conveys for this sample: roughly 24 weeks on oral tofacitinib. The treatment or condition label for this specimen denotes: oral pan-JAK inhibitor, 5-10 mg twice daily. Lesional scalp punch biopsies and peripheral blood were obtained from alopecia areata patients. PBMCs were isolated by density centrifugation and stained for CD3, CD4 and CD8, after which CD4+ and CD8+ T cells were sorted on a FACSAria. Library prep was done by the immunoSEQ multiplex PCR assay. RNA was extracted from all samples and reverse transcribed into cDNA as template for TCR sequencing. First-strand cDNA was synthesized with SuperScript III using a 2:1 mix of oligo-dT and random hexamers. A synthetic immune receptor repertoire was used to assess amplification bias, and residual bias was removed computationally. The authors' analysis ran thus. Raw reads were preprocessed for error removal, and CDR3 was defined according to IMGT conventions as running from the conserved cysteine to phenylalanine. To get clonality, Shannon entropy was normalized by log2 of the number of productive unique TCRs and the result was subtracted from 1. CD4 or CD8 identity of scalp clones was inferred by cross-referencing scalp TCRbeta sequences with sorted blood CD4 and CD8 repertoires. TCRdb took this table from immuneACCESS and kept in-frame rearrangements with V and J called. Such tables lack part of the clones; where checked against another copy, unresolved V genes explain under half of the gap, and the rest is unexplained. The V and J calls and the clone size are those of that table, but D and trimming were determined from the DNA. Across this sample there are 150,000 to 250,000 clones, with 55% to 75% seen only once. The ten largest account for 5.5% of the sample.

Overall results and qualifications from the work: The treated cohort was small, with a single nonresponder, so links between baseline CD8+ expansion and response need larger studies. With tofacitinib, both scalp clonality and the number of expanded CD8+ clones among the top 100 scalp clones went down significantly. Unlike mouse skin, which is dominated by gammadelta T cells, normal human skin has resident alphabeta T cells that are also sequenced, and this complicates analysis of the scalp TCR repertoire. Shared TCR sequences between patients were less evident than in mice, which may be partly attributable to HLA diversity in the patient population. Compared with normal scalp, lesional scalp, particularly in alopecia totalis/universalis, had higher clonality and more expanded CD8+ clones, which suggests antigenic drive. Many expanded lesional clones were found to persist in scalp and blood during tofacitinib treatment, and relapse after treatment cessation may be partly explained by this persistence.

Recombination connected TRBV11-2 to TRBJ2-3; TRBD2 matches 14 bases in the middle. This receptor was taken from a human donor with alopecia areata. The material was CD4+ T cells sorted from blood, obtained at week 24, from a patient treated with tofacitinib. The DNA reads TGTGCCAGCAGCCCTGGACTAGCGGGGGGCCAGTATTTT. Its amino acids are CASSPGLAGGQYF. The full variable domain, completed from the reference TRBV11-2 and TRBJ2-3 proteins outside the CDR3, reads EAGVAQSPRYKIIEKRQSVAFWCNPISGHATLYWYQQILGQGPKLLIQFQNNGVVDDSQLPKDRFSAERLKGVDSTLKIQPAKLEDSAVYLCASSPGLAGGQYFGPGTRLTVL.